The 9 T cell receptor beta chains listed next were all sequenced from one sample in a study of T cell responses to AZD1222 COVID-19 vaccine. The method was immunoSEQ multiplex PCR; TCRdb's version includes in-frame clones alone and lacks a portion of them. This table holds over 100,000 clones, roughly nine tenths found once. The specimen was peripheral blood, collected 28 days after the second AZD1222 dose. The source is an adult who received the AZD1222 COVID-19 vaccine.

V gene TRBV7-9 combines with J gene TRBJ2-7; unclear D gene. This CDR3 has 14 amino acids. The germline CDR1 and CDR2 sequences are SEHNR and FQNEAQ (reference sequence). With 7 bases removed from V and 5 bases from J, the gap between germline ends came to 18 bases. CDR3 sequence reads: CASTLGLPSHEQYF. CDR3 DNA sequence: TGTGCCAGCACACTTGGGCTTCCAAGTCACGAGCAGTACTTC.

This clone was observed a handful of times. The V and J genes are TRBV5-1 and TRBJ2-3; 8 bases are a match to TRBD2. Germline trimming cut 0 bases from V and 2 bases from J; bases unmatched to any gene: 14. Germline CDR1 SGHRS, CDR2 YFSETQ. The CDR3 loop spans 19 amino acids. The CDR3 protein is CASSLGGASGGPTTDTQYF. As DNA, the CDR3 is TGCGCCAGCAGCTTGGGCGGGGCGAGCGGGGGCCCAACCACAGATACGCAGTATTTT.

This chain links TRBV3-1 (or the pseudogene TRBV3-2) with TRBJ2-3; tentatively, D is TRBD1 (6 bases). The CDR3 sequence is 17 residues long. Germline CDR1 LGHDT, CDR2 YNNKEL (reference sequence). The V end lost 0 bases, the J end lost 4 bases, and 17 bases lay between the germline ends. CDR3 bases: TGTGCCAGCAGCCAAGATCCACTTCCGCCAGGGGCAGATACGCAGTATTTT. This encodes CASSQDPLPPGADTQYF.

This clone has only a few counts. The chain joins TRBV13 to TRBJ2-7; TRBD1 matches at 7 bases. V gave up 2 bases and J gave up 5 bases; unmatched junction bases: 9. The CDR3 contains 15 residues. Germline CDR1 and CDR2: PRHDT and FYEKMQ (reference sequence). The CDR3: CASSLRGRRSDEQYF. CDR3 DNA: TGTGCCAGCAGCTTAAGGGGGCGAAGGTCGGACGAGCAGTACTTC.

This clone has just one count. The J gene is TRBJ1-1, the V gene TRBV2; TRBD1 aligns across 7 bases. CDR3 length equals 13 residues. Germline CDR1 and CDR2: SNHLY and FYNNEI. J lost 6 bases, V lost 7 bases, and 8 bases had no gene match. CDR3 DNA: TGTGCCAGCATTCCACAGGGGTGGGCTGAAGCTTTCTTT. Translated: CASIPQGWAEAFF.

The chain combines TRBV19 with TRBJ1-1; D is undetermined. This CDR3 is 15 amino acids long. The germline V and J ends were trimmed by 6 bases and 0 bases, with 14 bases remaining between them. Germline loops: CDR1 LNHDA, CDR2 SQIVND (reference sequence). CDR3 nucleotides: TGTGCCAGTAGGGGGATAGGCGGTATGAACACTGAAGCTTTCTTT. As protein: CASRGIGGMNTEAFF.

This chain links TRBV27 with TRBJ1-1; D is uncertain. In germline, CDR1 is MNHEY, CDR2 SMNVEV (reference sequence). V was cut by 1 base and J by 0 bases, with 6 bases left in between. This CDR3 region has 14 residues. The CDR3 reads CASSLYRMNTEAFF. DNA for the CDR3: TGTGCCAGCAGTTTATATCGGATGAACACTGAAGCTTTCTTT.

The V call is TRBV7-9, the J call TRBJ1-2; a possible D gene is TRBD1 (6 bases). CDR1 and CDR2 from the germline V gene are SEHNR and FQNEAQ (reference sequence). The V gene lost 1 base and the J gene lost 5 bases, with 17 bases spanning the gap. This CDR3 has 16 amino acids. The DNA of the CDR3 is TGTGCCAGCAGCTTAGGTTCAGGGGAAAGGGGATATGGCTACACCTTC. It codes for CASSLGSGERGYGYTF.

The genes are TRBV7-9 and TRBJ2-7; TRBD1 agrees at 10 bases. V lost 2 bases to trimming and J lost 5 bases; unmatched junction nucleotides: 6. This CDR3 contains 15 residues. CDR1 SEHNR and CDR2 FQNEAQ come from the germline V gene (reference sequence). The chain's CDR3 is CASSLRTGGRNEQYF. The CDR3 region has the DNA TGTGCCAGCAGCTTAAGGACAGGGGGAAGGAACGAGCAGTACTTC.